The source of this T cell receptor (beta chain) is a study of tumor-infiltrating lymphocytes in oesophageal squamous cell carcinoma. TCRdb reprocessed the PCR reads via MiXCR and lists one record per CDR3 protein. The sample gives about 18,000 distinct CDR3 sequences, around 41% of which show up once; less than 50% is in the top ten. Comment on this clonotype: Given the absence of the conserved phenylalanine or tryptophan at the CDR3 end, a read error is likely. The limits of the CDR3 on the DNA are not certain, so only TCRdb's listed CDR3 is given.

The CDR3 spans 18 amino acids, including both terminal residues. CDR1 SGHVS and CDR2 FNYEAQ come from the germline V gene. The sequence was obtained from a male donor with esophageal squamous cell carcinoma. The chain joins TRBV7-6 to TRBJ2-6; TRBD2 is the table's D call and was not checked against the DNA. The sample comprised esophageal tumor tissue. CDR3 loop: CASSLGSPGGQETQYFGA.